Below, 9 T cell receptor beta chains from the same sample are listed, as sequenced in a study of blood T cell repertoires in COVID-19. The repertoire was sequenced with immunoSEQ multiplex PCR; TCRdb's copy has only in-frame clones and lacks some. The sample lists around 260,000 clones, approximately 91% seen once, with around 2.6% in the top ten. Material for sequencing was peripheral blood. The receptors here all came from a person between 18 and 35 years old with COVID-19, enrolled during active disease.

In this sample, this clone turned up once. CDR3 coding DNA: TGTGCCAGCAGTCAGACAGGAAATAGCAATCAGCCCCAGCATTTT. It yields the protein CASSQTGNSNQPQHF. The chain couples TRBV6-4 to TRBJ1-5; tentative D call: TRBD1 (6 bases). The V gene's germline CDR1 is MRHNA and CDR2 SNTAGT. V gave up 5 bases and J gave up 0 bases, with 11 bases separating them. The CDR3 is made up of 15 amino acids.

The chain employs TRBV19 and TRBJ1-1; D gene uncertain. Germline V lookup: CDR1 LNHDA, CDR2 SQIVND (reference sequence). This CDR3 is built from 15 residues. The germline V and J ends were trimmed by 0 bases and 10 bases, with 18 bases remaining between them. The CDR3 coding sequence is TGTGCCAGTAGTATAGATCGAGGTTCTCCCCTTGGAGCTTTCTTT. This encodes CASSIDRGSPLGAFF.

The chain carries TRBV5-6 and TRBJ2-1; 10 bases match TRBD2. V trimming: 4 bases; J trimming: 5 bases; junction bases outside the gene matches: 9. CDR1 is SGHDT and CDR2 is YYEEEE in the germline V gene. The CDR3 extends over 16 amino acids. DNA of the CDR3: TGTGCCAGCAGCCAAGTTCGGACTAGCGGCGACAATGAGCAGTTCTTC. It specifies CASSQVRTSGDNEQFF. Complete variable domain (other parts from reference TRBV5-6 and TRBJ2-1): DAGVTQSPTHLIKTRGQQVTLRCSPKSGHDTVSWYQQALGQGPQFIFQYYEEEERQRGNFPDRFSGHQFPNYSSELNVNALLLGDSALYLCASSQVRTSGDNEQFFGPGTRLTVL.

The chain combines TRBV20-1 with TRBJ2-5, with D tentatively TRBD2 (6 bases). Trimming removed 3 bases at V and 3 bases at J, with 14 bases between. Germline CDR1 and CDR2: DFQATT and SNEGSKA (reference sequence). The length of the CDR3 is 14 residues. In DNA, the CDR3 is TGCAGTGCTAGTCGCGGGGTCGATGAAGAGACCCAGTACTTC. It is translated as CSASRGVDEETQYF.

The chain is built from TRBV4-3 and TRBJ2-3, with TRBD2 identical over 10 bases. V lost 0 bases, J lost 3 bases, and 0 bases stayed unmatched. The CDR3 spans 15 residues. Germline V CDR1 and CDR2: LGHNA, YSLEER. For the CDR3, the DNA is TGCGCCAGCAGCCAAGAGGGACTAGCGACAGATACGCAGTATTTT. This sequence encodes CASSQEGLATDTQYF.

This chain connects TRBV11-3 to TRBJ2-6, with D possibly TRBD1 on 6 matching bases. This CDR3 is built from 16 residues. The germline V gene encodes CDR1 SGHNT and CDR2 YENEEA. V lost 5 bases to trimming and J lost 2 bases, with 13 bases between them. For the CDR3, the DNA is TGTGCCAGCAGCACTCACAGGGAAACTGGGGCCAACGTCCTGACTTTC. This encodes CASSTHRETGANVLTF.

The chain couples TRBV5-4 to TRBJ2-5; unclear D gene. CDR3 size: 13 residues. V gave up 0 bases and J gave up 4 bases, with 7 bases separating them. Germline V gene data show CDR1 as SGHNT and CDR2 as YYREEE (reference sequence). This CDR3 is CASSLDLLETQYF. In DNA, the CDR3 is TGTGCCAGCAGCTTGGATCTCTTAGAGACCCAGTACTTC. The full variable domain, completed using reference TRBV5-4 and TRBJ2-5, is ETGVTQSPTHLIKTRGQQVTLRCSSQSGHNTVSWYQQALGQGPQFIFQYYREEENGRGNFPPRFSGLQFPNYSSELNVNALELDDSALYLCASSLDLLETQYFGPGTRLLVL.

In this sample, this clone turned up once. The chain couples TRBV5-6 to TRBJ1-2; no definite D call. The CDR3 loop spans 15 amino acids. V was cut by 2 bases and J by 5 bases, with 16 bases left in between. Germline V lookup: CDR1 SGHDT, CDR2 YYEEEE. The CDR3 nucleotides are TGTGCCAGCAGCTTTTTAGAGACGGGAGGATATGGCTACACCTTC. It yields the protein CASSFLETGGYGYTF.

The genes are TRBV27 and TRBJ2-1, with D uncertain. Trimming left V 5 bases short and J 6 bases short, with 5 bases between. This CDR3 comprises 11 residues. The germline CDR1 and CDR2 sequences are MNHEY and SMNVEV (reference sequence). CDR3 coding DNA: TGTGCCAGCAGTCAGTTCAATGAGCAGTTCTTC. It encodes CASSQFNEQFF.